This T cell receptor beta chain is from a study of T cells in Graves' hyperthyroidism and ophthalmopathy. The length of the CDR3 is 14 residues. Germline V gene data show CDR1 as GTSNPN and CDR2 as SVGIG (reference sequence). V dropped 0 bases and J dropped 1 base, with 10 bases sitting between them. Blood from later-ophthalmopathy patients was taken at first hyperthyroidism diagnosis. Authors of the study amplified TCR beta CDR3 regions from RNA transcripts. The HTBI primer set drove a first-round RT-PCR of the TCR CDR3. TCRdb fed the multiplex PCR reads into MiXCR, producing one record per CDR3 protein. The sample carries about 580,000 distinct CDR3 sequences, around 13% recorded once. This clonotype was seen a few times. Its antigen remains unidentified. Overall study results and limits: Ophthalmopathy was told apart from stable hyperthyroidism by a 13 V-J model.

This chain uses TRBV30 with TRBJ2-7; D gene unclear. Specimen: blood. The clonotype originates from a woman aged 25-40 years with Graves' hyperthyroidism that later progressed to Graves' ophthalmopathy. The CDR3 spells CAWSVLIASYEQYF. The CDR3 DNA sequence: TGTGCCTGGAGTGTACTTATTGCATCCTACGAGCAGTACTTC. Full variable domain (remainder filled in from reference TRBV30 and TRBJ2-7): SQTIHQWPATLVQPVGSPLSLECTVEGTSNPNLYWYRQAAGRGLQLLFYSVGIGQISSEVPQNLSASRPQDRQFILSSKKLLLSDSGFYLCAWSVLIASYEQYFGPGTRLTVT.